These T cell receptor beta chains were read from a single sample in a study. TCRdb ran MiXCR on the 5' RACE reads and lists one entry per CDR3 protein. The sample holds tens of thousands of distinct CDR3 sequences, 25% to 30% seen once. The sample comprised tumor-infiltrating memory CD4+ T cells sorted from the breast tumor. These receptors were collected from a female donor with breast cancer. The CDR3 runs from the conserved cysteine through the conserved F or W. D genes are given only for firm matches. Clone size is stated in some rows and not others, as once, few, many or a class when expanded.

.	TRBJ1-2	.	TRBV3-1	TGTGCCAGCAGCTCTAGGGACACGGTTTACTATGGCTACACCTTC	CASSSRDTVYYGYTF
.	TRBJ2-1	medium-sized	TRBV29-1	TGCAGCGTTGCTGTCCAGCAGGGTGAGCAGTTCTTC	CSVAVQQGEQFF
.	TRBJ2-4	.	TRBV5-6	TGTGCCAGCAGCCCCGGGTGGGGAACCAAAAACATTCAGTACTTC	CASSPGWGTKNIQYF
.	TRBJ1-5	few	TRBV12-3/TRBV12-4	TGTGCCTGCAGTCTATACAATCAGCCCCAGCATTTT	CACSLYNQPQHF
.	TRBJ2-3	.	TRBV6-1	TGTGCCAGTCGGACGTATAGCACAGATACGCAGTATTTT	CASRTYSTDTQYF
TRBD1	TRBJ2-5	few	TRBV5-1	TGCGCCAGCAGCGCTCGGGACAGGGGAAAGACCCAGTACTTC	CASSARDRGKTQYF
.	TRBJ2-5	.	TRBV5-1	TGCGCCAGCAGCACCCTCGGACACGGCAGATTAGAGACCCAGTACTTC	CASSTLGHGRLETQYF
.	TRBJ2-2	.	TRBV24-1	TGTGCCACCAGTGACACCAGACTAGGGAGCGGAAACACCGGGGAGCTGTTTTTT	CATSDTRLGSGNTGELFF
.	TRBJ1-1	.	TRBV6-5	TGTACCAGCTCTCGGGGAAAGTCCTTGAACACTGAAGCTTTCTTT	CTSSRGKSLNTEAFF
TRBD1	TRBJ1-3	.	TRBV12-3/TRBV12-4	TGTGCCAGCAGTACAGCGGGACAGGGTGGAAACACCATATATTTT	CASSTAGQGGNTIYF
TRBD2	TRBJ2-1	.	TRBV10-2	TGCACCAGCAGTGGGACTAGGAGCTCCTACAATGAGCAGTTCTTC	CTSSGTRSSYNEQFF
TRBD1	TRBJ1-6	few	TRBV9	TGTGCCAGCAGCTTCCTGGACAGGGATTCACCCCTCCACTTT	CASSFLDRDSPLHF
TRBD1	TRBJ1-5	few	TRBV6-6	TGTGCCAGCAGTGACGGACAGGGAGGAAATCAGCCCCAGCATTTT	CASSDGQGGNQPQHF
.	TRBJ1-5	many	TRBV5-1	TGCGCCAGCAGCCGTTGGACAGATCAGCCCCAGCATTTT	CASSRWTDQPQHF
TRBD2	TRBJ2-7	.	TRBV5-1	TGCGCCAGCAGCTGGAGAAGCGGGAGTATCTACGAGCAGTACTTC	CASSWRSGSIYEQYF
TRBD2	TRBJ2-2	.	TRBV4-2	TGTGCCAGCAGCCCCCGCCCCTTTAATGGGGGGGCCGGGGAGCTGTTTTTT	CASSPRPFNGGAGELFF